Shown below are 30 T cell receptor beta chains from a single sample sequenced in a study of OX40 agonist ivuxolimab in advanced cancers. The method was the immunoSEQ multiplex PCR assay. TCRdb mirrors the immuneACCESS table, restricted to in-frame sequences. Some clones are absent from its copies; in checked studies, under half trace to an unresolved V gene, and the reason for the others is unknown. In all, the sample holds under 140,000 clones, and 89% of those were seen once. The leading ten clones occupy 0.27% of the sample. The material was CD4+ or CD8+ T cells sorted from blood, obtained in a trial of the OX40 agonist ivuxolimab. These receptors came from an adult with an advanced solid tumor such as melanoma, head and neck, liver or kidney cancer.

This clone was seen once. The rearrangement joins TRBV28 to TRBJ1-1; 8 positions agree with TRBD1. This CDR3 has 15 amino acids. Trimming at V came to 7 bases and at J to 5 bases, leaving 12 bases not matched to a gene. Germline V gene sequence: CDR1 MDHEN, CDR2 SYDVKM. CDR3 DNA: TGTGCCAGCATAACATCCGGGACAGGACCTACTGAAGCTTTCTTT. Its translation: CASITSGTGPTEAFF.

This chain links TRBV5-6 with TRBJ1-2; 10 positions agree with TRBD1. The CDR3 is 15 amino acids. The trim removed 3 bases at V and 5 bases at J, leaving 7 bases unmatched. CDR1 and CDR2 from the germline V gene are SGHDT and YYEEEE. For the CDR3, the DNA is TGTGCCAGCAGCTCGCGGGACAGGGGAGTATATGGCTACACCTTC. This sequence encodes CASSSRDRGVYGYTF.

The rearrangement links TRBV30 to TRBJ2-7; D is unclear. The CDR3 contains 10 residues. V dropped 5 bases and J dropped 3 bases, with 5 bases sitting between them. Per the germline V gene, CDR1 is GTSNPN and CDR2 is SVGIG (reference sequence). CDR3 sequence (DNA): TGTGCCTGGGGCATCTACGAGCAGTACTTC. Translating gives CAWGIYEQYF.

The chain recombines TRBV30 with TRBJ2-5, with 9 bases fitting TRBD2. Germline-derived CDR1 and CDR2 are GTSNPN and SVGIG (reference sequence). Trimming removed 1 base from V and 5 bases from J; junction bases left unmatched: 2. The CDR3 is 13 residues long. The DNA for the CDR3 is TGTGCCTGGAGTGCGAGCGGGGGGGAGACCCAGTACTTC. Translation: CAWSASGGETQYF.

CDR3 DNA: TGTGCCACCAGCAGAGATACAAACACCATATATTTT. It encodes CATSRDTNTIYF. The chain combines TRBV15 with TRBJ1-3; D remains unclear. Germline assignment: CDR1 LNHNV and CDR2 YYDKDF (reference sequence). V shed 0 bases and J shed 6 bases, with 3 bases lying between them. The CDR3 spans 12 residues. Full variable domain (outside the CDR3, taken from reference TRBV15 and TRBJ1-3): DAMVIQNPRYQVTQFGKPVTLSCSQTLNHNVMYWYQQKSSQAPKLLFHYYDKDFNNEADTPDNFQSRRPNTSFCFLDIRSPGLGDTAMYLCATSRDTNTIYFGEGSWLTVV.

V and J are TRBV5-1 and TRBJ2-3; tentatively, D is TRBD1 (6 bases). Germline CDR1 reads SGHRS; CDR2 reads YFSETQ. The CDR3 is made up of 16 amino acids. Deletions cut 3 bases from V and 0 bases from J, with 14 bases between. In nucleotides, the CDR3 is TGCGCCAGCAGCTCGGGACACTCGACTAGCACAGATACGCAGTATTTT. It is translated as CASSSGHSTSTDTQYF.

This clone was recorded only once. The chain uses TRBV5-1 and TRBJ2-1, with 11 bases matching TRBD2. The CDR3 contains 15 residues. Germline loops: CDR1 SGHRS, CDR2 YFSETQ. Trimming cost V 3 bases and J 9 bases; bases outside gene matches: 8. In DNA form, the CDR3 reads TGCGCCAGCAGCTACACTAGCGGGGGACGCGGTGAGCAGTTCTTC. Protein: CASSYTSGGRGEQFF.

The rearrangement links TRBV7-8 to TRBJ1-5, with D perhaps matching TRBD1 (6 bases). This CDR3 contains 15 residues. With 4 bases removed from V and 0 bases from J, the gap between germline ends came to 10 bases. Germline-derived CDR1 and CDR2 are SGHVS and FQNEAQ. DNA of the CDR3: TGTGCCAGCAGCTCGACAGGTAATAGCAATCAGCCCCAGCATTTT. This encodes CASSSTGNSNQPQHF.

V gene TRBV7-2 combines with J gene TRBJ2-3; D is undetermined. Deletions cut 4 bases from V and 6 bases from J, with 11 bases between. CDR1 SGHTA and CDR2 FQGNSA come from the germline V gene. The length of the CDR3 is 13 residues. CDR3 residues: CASSSELVDTQYF. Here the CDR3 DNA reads TGTGCCAGCAGCTCAGAGTTGGTGGATACGCAGTATTTT.

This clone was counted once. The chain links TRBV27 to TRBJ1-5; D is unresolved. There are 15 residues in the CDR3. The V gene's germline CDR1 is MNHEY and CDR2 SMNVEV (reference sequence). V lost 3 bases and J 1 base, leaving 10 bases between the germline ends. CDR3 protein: CASSFLGFSNQPQHF. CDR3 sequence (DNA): TGTGCCAGCAGTTTTCTGGGATTCAGCAATCAGCCCCAGCATTTT.

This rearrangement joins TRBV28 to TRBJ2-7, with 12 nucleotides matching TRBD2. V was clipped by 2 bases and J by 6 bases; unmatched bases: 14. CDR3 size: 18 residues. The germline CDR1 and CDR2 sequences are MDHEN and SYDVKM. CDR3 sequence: CASSLNPGASGRAGEQYF. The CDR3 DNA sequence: TGTGCCAGCAGTTTAAATCCTGGGGCTAGCGGGAGGGCCGGCGAGCAGTACTTC.

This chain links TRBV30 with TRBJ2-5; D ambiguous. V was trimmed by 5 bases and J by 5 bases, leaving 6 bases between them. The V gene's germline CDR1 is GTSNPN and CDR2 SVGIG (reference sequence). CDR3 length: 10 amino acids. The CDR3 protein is CAWQMETQYF. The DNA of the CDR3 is TGTGCCTGGCAAATGGAGACCCAGTACTTC.

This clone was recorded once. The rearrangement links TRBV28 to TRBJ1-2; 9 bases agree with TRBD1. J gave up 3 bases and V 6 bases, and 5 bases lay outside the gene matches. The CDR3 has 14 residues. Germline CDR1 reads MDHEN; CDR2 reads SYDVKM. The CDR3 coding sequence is TGTGCCAGCAGGGTTACAGGGGGCGACTATGGCTACACCTTC. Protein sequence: CASRVTGGDYGYTF.

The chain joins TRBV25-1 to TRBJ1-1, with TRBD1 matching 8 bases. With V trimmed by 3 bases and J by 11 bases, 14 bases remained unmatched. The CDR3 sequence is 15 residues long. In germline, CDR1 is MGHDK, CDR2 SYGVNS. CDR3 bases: TGTGCCAGCAGTGATCTAAATCAGGGGGCCCCAAATGCTTTCTTT. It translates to CASSDLNQGAPNAFF.

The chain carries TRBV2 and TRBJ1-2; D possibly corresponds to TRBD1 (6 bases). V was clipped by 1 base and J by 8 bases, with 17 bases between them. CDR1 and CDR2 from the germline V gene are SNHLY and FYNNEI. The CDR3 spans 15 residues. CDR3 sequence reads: CASSEVGAGDGGYTF. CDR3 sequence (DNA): TGTGCCAGCAGTGAAGTAGGTGCAGGGGATGGCGGCTACACCTTC.

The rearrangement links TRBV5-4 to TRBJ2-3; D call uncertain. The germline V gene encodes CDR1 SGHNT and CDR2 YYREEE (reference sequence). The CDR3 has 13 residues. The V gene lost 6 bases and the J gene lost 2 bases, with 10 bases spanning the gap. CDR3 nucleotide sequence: TGTGCCAGCAAAAGCTTTCTCACAGATACGCAGTATTTT. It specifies CASKSFLTDTQYF.

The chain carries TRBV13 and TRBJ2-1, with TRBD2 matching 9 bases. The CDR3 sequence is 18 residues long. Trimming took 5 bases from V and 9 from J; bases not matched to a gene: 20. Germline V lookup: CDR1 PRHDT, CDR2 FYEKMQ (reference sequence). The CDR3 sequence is CASSRPWASGMMVGEQFF. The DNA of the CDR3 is TGTGCCAGCAGCCGCCCATGGGCTAGCGGGATGATGGTTGGTGAGCAGTTCTTC.

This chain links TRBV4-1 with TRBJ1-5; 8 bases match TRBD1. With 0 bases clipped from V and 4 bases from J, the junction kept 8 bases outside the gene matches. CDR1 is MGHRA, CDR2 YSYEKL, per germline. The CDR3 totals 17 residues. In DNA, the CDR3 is TGCGCCAGCAGCCAAGATTGGCAGGGGGCCTTTAATCAGCCCCAGCATTTT. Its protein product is CASSQDWQGAFNQPQHF.

CDR3 DNA: TGTGCCAGCAGTTATACACCCAGGGACCAGTACTTC. It is translated as CASSYTPRDQYF. The J gene is TRBJ2-7, the V gene TRBV2; D assignment may be TRBD1 or TRBD2 (5 bases each). Germline V gene data show CDR1 as SNHLY and CDR2 as FYNNEI. The CDR3 runs to 12 residues. The V and J ends lost 5 bases and 10 bases respectively, with 15 bases between them.

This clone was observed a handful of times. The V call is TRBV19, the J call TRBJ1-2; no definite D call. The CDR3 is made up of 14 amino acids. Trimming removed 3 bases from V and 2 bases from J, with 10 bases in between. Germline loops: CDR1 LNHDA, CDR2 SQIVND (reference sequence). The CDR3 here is CASSMEDRNYGYTF. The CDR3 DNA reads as TGTGCCAGTAGTATGGAAGACCGAAACTATGGCTACACCTTC.

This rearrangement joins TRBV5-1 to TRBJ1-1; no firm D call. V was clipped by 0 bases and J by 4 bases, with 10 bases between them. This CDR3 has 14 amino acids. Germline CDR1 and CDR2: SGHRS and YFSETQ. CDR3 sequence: CASSLALGFTEAFF. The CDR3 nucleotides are TGCGCCAGCAGCTTGGCCTTGGGTTTCACTGAAGCTTTCTTT.

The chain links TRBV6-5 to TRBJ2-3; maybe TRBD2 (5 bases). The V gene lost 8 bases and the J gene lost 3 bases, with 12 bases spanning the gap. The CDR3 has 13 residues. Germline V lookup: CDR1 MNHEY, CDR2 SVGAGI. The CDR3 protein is CASSGMITDTQYF. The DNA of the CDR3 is TGTGCCAGCTCGGGGATGATAACAGATACGCAGTATTTT.

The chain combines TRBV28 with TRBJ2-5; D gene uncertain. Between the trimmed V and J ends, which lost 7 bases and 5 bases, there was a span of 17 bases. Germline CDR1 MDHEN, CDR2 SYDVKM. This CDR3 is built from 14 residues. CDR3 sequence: CASTPPEPGETQYF. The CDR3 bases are TGTGCCAGCACCCCTCCCGAGCCGGGTGAGACCCAGTACTTC.

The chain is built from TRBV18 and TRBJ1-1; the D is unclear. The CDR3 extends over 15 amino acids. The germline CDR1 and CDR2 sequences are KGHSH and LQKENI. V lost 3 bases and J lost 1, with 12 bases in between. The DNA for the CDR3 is TGTGCCAGCTCACCCCTCGAGGCGAGGAACACTGAAGCTTTCTTT. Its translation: CASSPLEARNTEAFF. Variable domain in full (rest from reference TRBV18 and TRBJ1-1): NAGVMQNPRHLVRRRGQEARLRCSPMKGHSHVYWYRQLPEEGLKFMVYLQKENIIDESGMPKERFSAEFPKEGPSILRIQQVVRGDSAAYFCASSPLEARNTEAFFGQGTRLTVV.

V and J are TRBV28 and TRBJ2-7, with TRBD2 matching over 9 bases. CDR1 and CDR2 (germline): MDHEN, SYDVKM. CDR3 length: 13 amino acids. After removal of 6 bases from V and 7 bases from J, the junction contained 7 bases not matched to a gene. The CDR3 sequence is CASSHRRGGEQYF. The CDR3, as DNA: TGTGCCAGCAGCCATCGGCGGGGGGGGGAGCAGTACTTC.

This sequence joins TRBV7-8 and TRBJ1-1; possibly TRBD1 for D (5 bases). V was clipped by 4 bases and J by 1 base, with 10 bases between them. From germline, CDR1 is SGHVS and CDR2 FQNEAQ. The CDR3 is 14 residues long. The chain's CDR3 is CASSSQEKNTEAFF. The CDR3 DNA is TGTGCCAGCAGCTCACAGGAAAAGAACACTGAAGCTTTCTTT.

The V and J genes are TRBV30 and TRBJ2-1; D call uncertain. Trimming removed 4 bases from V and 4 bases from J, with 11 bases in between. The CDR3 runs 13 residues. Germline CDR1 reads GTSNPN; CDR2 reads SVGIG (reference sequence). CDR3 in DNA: TGTGCCTGGACCAAGCCCGGTTACAATGAGCAGTTCTTC. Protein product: CAWTKPGYNEQFF. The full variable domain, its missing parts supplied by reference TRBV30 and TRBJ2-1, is SQTIHQWPATLVQPVGSPLSLECTVEGTSNPNLYWYRQAAGRGLQLLFYSVGIGQISSEVPQNLSASRPQDRQFILSSKKLLLSDSGFYLCAWTKPGYNEQFFGPGTRLTVL.

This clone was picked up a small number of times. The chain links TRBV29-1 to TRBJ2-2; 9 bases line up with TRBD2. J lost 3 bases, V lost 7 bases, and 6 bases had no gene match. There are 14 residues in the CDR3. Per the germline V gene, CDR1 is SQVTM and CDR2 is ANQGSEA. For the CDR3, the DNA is TGCAGCGGGGCGGTAGCGGGAGACACCGGGGAGCTGTTTTTT. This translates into CSGAVAGDTGELFF.

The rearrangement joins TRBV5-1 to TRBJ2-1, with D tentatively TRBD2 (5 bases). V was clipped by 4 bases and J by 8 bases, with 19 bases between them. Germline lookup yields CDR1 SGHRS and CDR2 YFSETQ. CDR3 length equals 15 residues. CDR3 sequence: CASSLRRLLEDEQFF. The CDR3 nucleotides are TGCGCCAGCAGCCTGAGACGACTTTTGGAGGATGAGCAGTTCTTC.

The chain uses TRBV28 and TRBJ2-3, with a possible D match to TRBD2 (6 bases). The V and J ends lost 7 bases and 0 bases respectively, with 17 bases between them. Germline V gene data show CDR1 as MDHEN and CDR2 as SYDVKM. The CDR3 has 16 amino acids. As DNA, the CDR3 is TGTGCCAGCACCCGGAGACTAGTCATTAGCACAGATACGCAGTATTTT. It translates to CASTRRLVISTDTQYF.